This T cell receptor (beta chain) was captured in a study of blood T cell repertoires in COVID-19. Generated by immunoSEQ multiplex PCR, the TCRdb table keeps only in-frame clones and is missing some. Here the sample spans about 190,000 clones, around 80% being singletons. The CDR3 length is 17 residues. V lost 4 bases to trimming and J lost 0 bases; unmatched junction nucleotides: 12. Germline V lookup: CDR1 SGHVS, CDR2 FQNEAQ. The chain has TRBV7-8 and TRBJ2-7, with TRBD2 matching over 7 bases. This TCR was recovered from a woman between 45 and 65 years old with acute or convalescent COVID-19. The sequenced sample was peripheral blood. CDR3 loop: CASSSSGIVPSSYEQYF. In DNA form, the CDR3 reads TGTGCCAGCAGCTCTAGCGGAATAGTCCCCAGCTCCTACGAGCAGTACTTC. The entire variable domain, with the rest obtained from reference TRBV7-8 and TRBJ2-7, is as follows: GAGVSQSPRYKVAKRGQDVALRCDPISGHVSLFWYQQALGQGPEFLTYFQNEAQLDKSGLPSDRFFAERPEGSVSTLKIQRTQQEDSAVYLCASSSSGIVPSSYEQYFGPGTRLTVT.